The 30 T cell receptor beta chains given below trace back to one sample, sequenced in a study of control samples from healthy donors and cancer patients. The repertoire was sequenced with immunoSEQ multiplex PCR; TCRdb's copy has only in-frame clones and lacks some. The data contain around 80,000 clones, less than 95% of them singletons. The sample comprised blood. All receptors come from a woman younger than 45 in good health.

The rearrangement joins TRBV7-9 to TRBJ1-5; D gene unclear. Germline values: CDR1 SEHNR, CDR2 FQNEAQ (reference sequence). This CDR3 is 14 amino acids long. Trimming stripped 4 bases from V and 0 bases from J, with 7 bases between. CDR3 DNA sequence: TGTGCCAGCAGCTATGGCAGTAGCAATCAGCCCCAGCATTTT. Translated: CASSYGSSNQPQHF.

This CDR3 is CASSPGLPETQYF. CDR3 nucleotide sequence: TGTGCCAGCAGTCCCGGACTCCCAGAGACCCAGTACTTC. V is TRBV28 and J is TRBJ2-5, with D perhaps TRBD2 (5 bases). V was shortened by 5 bases and J by 4 bases, with 11 bases between the two germline ends. There are 13 residues in the CDR3. Germline lookup yields CDR1 MDHEN and CDR2 SYDVKM.

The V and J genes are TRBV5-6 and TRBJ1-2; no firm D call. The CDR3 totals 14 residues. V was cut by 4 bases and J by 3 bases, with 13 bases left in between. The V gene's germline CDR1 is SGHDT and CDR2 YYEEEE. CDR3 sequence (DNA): TGTGCCAGCAGCCTGCTGGGTTCCGACTATGGCTACACCTTC. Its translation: CASSLLGSDYGYTF.

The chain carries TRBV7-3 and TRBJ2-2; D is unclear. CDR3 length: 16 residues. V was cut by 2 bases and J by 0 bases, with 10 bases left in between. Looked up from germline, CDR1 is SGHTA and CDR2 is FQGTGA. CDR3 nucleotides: TGTGCCAGCAGCTTATATTCTCTCGCGAACACCGGGGAGCTGTTTTTT. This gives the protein CASSLYSLANTGELFF. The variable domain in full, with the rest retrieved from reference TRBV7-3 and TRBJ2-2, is GAGVSQTPSNKVTEKGKYVELRCDPISGHTALYWYRQSLGQGPEFLIYFQGTGAADDSGLPNDRFFAVRPEGSVSTLKIQRTERGDSAVYLCASSLYSLANTGELFFGEGSRLTVL.

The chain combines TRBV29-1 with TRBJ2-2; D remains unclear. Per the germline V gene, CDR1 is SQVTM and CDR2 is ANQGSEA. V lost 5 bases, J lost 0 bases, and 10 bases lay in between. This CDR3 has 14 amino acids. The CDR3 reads CSVYGSTNTGELFF. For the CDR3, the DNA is TGCAGCGTTTACGGATCGACGAACACCGGGGAGCTGTTTTTT.

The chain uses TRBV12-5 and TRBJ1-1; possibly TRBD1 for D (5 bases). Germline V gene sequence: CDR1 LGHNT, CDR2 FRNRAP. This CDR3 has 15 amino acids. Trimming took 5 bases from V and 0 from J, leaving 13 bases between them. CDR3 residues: CASGPPRVVNTEAFF. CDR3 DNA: TGTGCTAGTGGTCCCCCCAGGGTGGTGAACACTGAAGCTTTCTTT. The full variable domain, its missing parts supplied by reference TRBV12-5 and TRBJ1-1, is DARVTQTPRHKVTEMGQEVTMRCQPILGHNTVFWYRQTMMQGLELLAYFRNRAPLDDSGMPKDRFSAEMPDATLATLKIQPSEPRDSAVYFCASGPPRVVNTEAFFGQGTRLTVV.

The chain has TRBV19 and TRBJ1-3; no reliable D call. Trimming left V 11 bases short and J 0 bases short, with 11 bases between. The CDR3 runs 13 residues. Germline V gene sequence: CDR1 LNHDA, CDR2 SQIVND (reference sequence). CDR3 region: CAADPGSGNTIYF. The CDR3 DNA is TGTGCCGCCGACCCAGGCTCTGGAAACACCATATATTTT.

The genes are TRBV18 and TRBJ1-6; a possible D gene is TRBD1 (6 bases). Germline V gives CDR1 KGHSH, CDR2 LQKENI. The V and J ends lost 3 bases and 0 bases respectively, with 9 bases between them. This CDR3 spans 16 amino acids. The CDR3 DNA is TGTGCCAGCTCACCCGACAGGAGCTCCTATAATTCACCCCTCCACTTT. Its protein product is CASSPDRSSYNSPLHF.

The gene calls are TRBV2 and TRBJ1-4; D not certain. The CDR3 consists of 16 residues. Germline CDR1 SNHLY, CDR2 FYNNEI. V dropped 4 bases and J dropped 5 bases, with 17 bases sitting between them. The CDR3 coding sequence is TGTGCCAGCAGTGCCTCTCGTCAACAAACAAATGAAAAACTGTTTTTT. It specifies CASSASRQQTNEKLFF.

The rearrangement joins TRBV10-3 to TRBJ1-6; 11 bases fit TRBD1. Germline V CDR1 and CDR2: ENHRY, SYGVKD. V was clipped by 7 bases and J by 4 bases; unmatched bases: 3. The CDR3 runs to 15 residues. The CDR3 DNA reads TGTGCCATCAAGGGACAGGGGGAGTATAATTCACCCCTCCACTTT. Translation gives CAIKGQGEYNSPLHF.

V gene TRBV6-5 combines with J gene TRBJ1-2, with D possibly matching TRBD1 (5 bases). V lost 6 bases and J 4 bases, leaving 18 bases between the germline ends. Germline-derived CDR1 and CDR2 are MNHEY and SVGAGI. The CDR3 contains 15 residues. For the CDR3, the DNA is TGTGCCAGCAGACCAGGGTCCTCGAGTAGCTATGGCTACACCTTC. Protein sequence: CASRPGSSSSYGYTF.

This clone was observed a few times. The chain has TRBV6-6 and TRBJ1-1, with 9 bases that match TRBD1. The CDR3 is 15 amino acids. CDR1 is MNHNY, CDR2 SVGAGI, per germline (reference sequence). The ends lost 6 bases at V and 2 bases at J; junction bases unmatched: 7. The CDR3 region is CASRGLDRGNTEAFF. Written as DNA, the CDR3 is TGTGCCAGCAGGGGATTGGACAGGGGTAACACTGAAGCTTTCTTT.

The CDR3 loop reads CASSSGGTGELFF. Here the CDR3 DNA reads TGTGCCAGCAGCTCAGGGGGCACCGGGGAGCTGTTTTTT. This sequence joins TRBV7-3 and TRBJ2-2, with TRBD1 matching 7 bases. The germline V gene encodes CDR1 SGHTA and CDR2 FQGTGA. With 4 bases clipped from V and 4 bases from J, the junction kept 0 bases outside the gene matches. This CDR3 spans 13 amino acids.

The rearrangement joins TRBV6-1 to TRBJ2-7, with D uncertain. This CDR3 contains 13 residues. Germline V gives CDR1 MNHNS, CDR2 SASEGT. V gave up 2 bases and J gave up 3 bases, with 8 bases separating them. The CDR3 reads CASSERAFYEQYV. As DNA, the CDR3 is TGTGCCAGCAGTGAACGAGCCTTCTACGAGCAGTACGTC.

CDR3: CASSERAVQETQYF. CDR3 in DNA: TGTGCCAGCAGTGAAAGGGCAGTCCAAGAGACCCAGTACTTC. This chain joins TRBV2 and TRBJ2-5; D not certain. Trimming removed 2 bases from V and 1 base from J, with 8 bases in between. Germline V gives CDR1 SNHLY, CDR2 FYNNEI. This CDR3 has 14 residues.

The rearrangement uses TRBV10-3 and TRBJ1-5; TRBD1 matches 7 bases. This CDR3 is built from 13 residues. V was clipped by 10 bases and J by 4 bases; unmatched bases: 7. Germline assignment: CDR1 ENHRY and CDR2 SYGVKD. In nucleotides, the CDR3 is TGTGCCACCGACAGGGAAAGGAATCAGCCCCAGCATTTT. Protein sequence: CATDRERNQPQHF.

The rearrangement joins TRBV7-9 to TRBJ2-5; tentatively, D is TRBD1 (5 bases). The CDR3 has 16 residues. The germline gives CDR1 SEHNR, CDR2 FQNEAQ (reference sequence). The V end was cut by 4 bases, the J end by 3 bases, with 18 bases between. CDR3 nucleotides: TGTGCCAGCAGCTCCCTAAAGGGGATGGCGGAAGAGACCCAGTACTTC. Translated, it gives CASSSLKGMAEETQYF.

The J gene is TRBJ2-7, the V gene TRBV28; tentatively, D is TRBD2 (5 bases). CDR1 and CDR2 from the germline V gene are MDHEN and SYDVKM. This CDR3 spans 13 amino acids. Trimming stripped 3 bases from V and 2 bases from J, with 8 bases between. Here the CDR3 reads CASSFPSPYEQYF. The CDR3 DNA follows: TGTGCCAGCAGTTTCCCTAGCCCCTACGAGCAGTACTTC.

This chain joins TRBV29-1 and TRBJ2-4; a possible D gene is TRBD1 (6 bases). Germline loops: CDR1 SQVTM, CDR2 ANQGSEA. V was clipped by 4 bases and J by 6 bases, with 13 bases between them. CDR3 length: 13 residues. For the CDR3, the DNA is TGCAGCGTTGTCGGCAGGGGTGGAAACATTCAGTACTTC. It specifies CSVVGRGGNIQYF.

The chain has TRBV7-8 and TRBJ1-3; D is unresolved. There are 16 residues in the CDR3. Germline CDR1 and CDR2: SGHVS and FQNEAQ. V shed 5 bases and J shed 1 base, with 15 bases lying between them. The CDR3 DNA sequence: TGTGCCAGCAGCCCACGGGAGCCTTCATCTGGAAACACCATATATTTT. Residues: CASSPREPSSGNTIYF.

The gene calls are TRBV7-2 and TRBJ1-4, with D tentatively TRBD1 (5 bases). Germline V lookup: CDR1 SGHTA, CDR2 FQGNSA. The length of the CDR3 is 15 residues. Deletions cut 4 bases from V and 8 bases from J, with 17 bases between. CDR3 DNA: TGTGCCAGCAGCTCCGGTCGGGGAAGGGGCGAAAAACTGTTTTTT. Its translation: CASSSGRGRGEKLFF.

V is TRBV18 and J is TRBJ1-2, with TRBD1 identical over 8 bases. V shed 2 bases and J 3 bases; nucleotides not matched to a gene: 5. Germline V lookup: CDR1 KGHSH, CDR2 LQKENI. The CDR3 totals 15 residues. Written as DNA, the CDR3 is TGTGCCAGCTCACCAGGACAGGGTCAGCACTATGGCTACACCTTC. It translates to CASSPGQGQHYGYTF.

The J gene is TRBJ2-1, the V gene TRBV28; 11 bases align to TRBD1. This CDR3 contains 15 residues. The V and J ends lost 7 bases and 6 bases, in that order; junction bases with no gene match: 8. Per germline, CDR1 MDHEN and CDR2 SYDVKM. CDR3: CASTSGTGGVNEQFF. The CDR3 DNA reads TGTGCCAGCACCTCCGGGACAGGGGGGGTCAATGAGCAGTTCTTC.

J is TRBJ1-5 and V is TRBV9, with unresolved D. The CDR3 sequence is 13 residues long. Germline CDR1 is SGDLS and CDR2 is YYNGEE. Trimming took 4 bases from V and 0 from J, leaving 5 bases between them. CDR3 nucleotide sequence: TGTGCCAGCAGCCTTCATAGCAATCAGCCCCAGCATTTT. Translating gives CASSLHSNQPQHF.

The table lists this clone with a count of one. The CDR3 region has the DNA TGTGCCAGCAGCTTGGCCAAAAGGCAGTGGAACTATAATTCACCCCTCCACTTT. Translating gives CASSLAKRQWNYNSPLHF. The chain carries TRBV5-6 and TRBJ1-6; D is ambiguous. V was clipped by 0 bases and J by 3 bases, with 16 bases between them. This CDR3 is built from 18 residues. The germline V gene encodes CDR1 SGHDT and CDR2 YYEEEE.

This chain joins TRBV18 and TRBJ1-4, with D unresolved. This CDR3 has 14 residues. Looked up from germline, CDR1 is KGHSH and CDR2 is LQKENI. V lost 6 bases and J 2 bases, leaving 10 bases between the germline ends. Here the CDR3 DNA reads TGTGCCAGCTCCTCAGGACGGACTAATGAAAAACTGTTTTTT. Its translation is CASSSGRTNEKLFF.

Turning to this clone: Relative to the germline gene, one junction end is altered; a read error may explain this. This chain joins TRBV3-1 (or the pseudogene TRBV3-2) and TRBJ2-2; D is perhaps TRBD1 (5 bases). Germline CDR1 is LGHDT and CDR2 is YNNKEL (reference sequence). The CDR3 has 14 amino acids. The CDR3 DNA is TGTGCCAGCAGCCCAGGGATGAACGCCGGGGAGCTGTTTTTT. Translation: CASSPGMNAGELFF.

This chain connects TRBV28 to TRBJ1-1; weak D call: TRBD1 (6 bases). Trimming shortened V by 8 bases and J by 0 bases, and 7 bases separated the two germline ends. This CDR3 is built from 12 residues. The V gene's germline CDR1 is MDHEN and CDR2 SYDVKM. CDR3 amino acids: CASGQLNTEAFF. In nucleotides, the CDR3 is TGTGCCAGCGGACAGTTGAACACTGAAGCTTTCTTT.

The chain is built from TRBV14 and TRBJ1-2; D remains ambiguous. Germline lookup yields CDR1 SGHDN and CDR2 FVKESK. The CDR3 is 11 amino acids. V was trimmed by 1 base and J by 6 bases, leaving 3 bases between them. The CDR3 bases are TGTGCCAGCAGCCAAGGACATGGCTACACCTTC. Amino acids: CASSQGHGYTF.

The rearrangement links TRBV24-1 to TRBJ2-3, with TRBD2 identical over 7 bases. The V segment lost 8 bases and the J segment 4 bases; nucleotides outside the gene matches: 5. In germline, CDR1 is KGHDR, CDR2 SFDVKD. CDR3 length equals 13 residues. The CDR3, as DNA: TGTGCCACCAATTTTGCGGGGGCAGATACGCAGTATTTT. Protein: CATNFAGADTQYF.